Listed below are T cell receptor beta chains from one sample, sequenced in a study of PD-1 blockade in classical Hodgkin lymphoma. TCRdb keeps only in-frame clones here, not all; method: immunoSEQ multiplex PCR. The sample has approximately 41,000 clones; 66% are singletons. The material sequenced was peripheral blood mononuclear cells (PBMCs), taken before the fourth cycle of nivolumab. The receptor set was obtained from a human donor with classical Hodgkin lymphoma. Both conserved end residues are part of each CDR3. The order of the fields is D gene, clone size, J gene, V gene, CDR3 protein, CDR3 DNA. D genes are given only for firm matches. Only some rows state a clone size, as once, few, many or a class for expanded clones.

d_gene: .
abundance: medium-sized
j_gene: TRBJ2-7
v_gene: TRBV27
CDR3aa: CASSLNQGYEQYF
CDR3nt: TGTGCCAGCAGTTTAAACCAGGGCTACGAGCAGTACTTC

d_gene: .
abundance: .
j_gene: TRBJ1-2
v_gene: TRBV6-4
CDR3aa: CASRQGSNYGYTF
CDR3nt: TGTGCCAGCCGGCAGGGCTCTAACTATGGCTACACCTTC

d_gene: .
abundance: once
j_gene: TRBJ1-5
v_gene: TRBV5-7
CDR3aa: CASSFGGRNSNQPQHF
CDR3nt: TGTGCCAGCAGCTTTGGCGGGCGAAATAGCAATCAGCCCCAGCATTTT

d_gene: .
abundance: .
j_gene: TRBJ2-5
v_gene: TRBV28
CDR3aa: CASSLLDQETQYF
CDR3nt: TGTGCCAGCAGTTTACTAGATCAAGAGACCCAGTACTTC

d_gene: TRBD2
abundance: once
j_gene: TRBJ2-5
v_gene: TRBV4-3
CDR3aa: CASSREARGLAGVETQYF
CDR3nt: TGCGCCAGCAGCCGGGAGGCCCGAGGACTAGCGGGGGTAGAGACCCAGTACTTC

d_gene: .
abundance: .
j_gene: TRBJ2-2
v_gene: TRBV28
CDR3aa: CASSLWDTGELFF
CDR3nt: TGTGCCAGCAGTTTATGGGATACCGGGGAGCTGTTTTTT

d_gene: .
abundance: .
j_gene: TRBJ2-5
v_gene: TRBV5-1
CDR3aa: CASSLGGTRETQYF
CDR3nt: TGCGCCAGCAGCTTGGGGGGGACGCGGGAGACCCAGTACTTC

d_gene: .
abundance: .
j_gene: TRBJ2-1
v_gene: TRBV9
CDR3aa: CASSAQEGAYNEQFF
CDR3nt: TGTGCCAGCAGCGCGCAGGAGGGGGCCTACAATGAGCAGTTCTTC

d_gene: TRBD1
abundance: many
j_gene: TRBJ1-5
v_gene: TRBV6-6
CDR3aa: CASSWDTGVNQPQHF
CDR3nt: TGTGCCAGCAGTTGGGATACAGGGGTCAATCAGCCCCAGCATTTT

d_gene: .
abundance: medium-sized
j_gene: TRBJ1-1
v_gene: TRBV19
CDR3aa: CATDSDGNTEAFF
CDR3nt: TGTGCCACCGACTCGGACGGGAACACTGAAGCTTTCTTT

d_gene: .
abundance: many
j_gene: TRBJ1-2
v_gene: TRBV6-6
CDR3aa: CASSYSPEGGYTF
CDR3nt: TGTGCCAGCAGTTACTCCCCGGAGGGAGGCTACACCTTC

d_gene: TRBD2
abundance: .
j_gene: TRBJ2-7
v_gene: TRBV5-1
CDR3aa: CASSPGTSGKVYEQYF
CDR3nt: TGCGCCAGCAGCCCTGGGACTAGCGGGAAAGTCTACGAGCAGTACTTC

d_gene: .
abundance: .
j_gene: TRBJ1-4
v_gene: TRBV13
CDR3aa: CASSLGTGRGEKLFF
CDR3nt: TGTGCCAGCAGCTTAGGTACAGGCCGGGGTGAAAAACTGTTTTTT

d_gene: .
abundance: once
j_gene: TRBJ2-3
v_gene: TRBV18
CDR3aa: CASSPVRVRDTQYF
CDR3nt: TGTGCCAGCTCACCGGTAAGGGTACGGGATACGCAGTATTTT

d_gene: TRBD2
abundance: .
j_gene: TRBJ2-1
v_gene: TRBV18
CDR3aa: CASSVAGPSYNEQFF
CDR3nt: TGTGCCAGCTCAGTAGCGGGTCCCTCCTACAATGAGCAGTTCTTC

d_gene: .
abundance: .
j_gene: TRBJ1-1
v_gene: TRBV11-3
CDR3aa: CASSLGGNTEAFF
CDR3nt: TGTGCCAGCAGCCTCGGGGGGAACACTGAAGCTTTCTTT

d_gene: .
abundance: .
j_gene: TRBJ2-3
v_gene: TRBV5-8
CDR3aa: CASGDTGHTDTQYF
CDR3nt: TGTGCCAGCGGCGATACGGGGCACACAGATACGCAGTATTTT

d_gene: .
abundance: .
j_gene: TRBJ2-1
v_gene: TRBV7-2
CDR3aa: CASSLVGGLYNEQFF
CDR3nt: TGTGCCAGCAGCTTAGTCGGGGGTCTCTACAATGAGCAGTTCTTC

d_gene: .
abundance: once
j_gene: TRBJ1-5
v_gene: TRBV28
CDR3aa: CASSLNPSGQPQHF
CDR3nt: TGTGCCAGCAGTTTAAACCCAAGCGGTCAGCCCCAGCATTTT

d_gene: .
abundance: .
j_gene: TRBJ1-5
v_gene: TRBV27
CDR3aa: CASSFSSRGDQPQHF
CDR3nt: TGTGCCAGCAGTTTTTCGTCCAGGGGCGATCAGCCCCAGCATTTT

d_gene: TRBD2
abundance: .
j_gene: TRBJ2-1
v_gene: TRBV30
CDR3aa: CAWSGLAANEQFF
CDR3nt: TGTGCCTGGAGTGGCCTAGCGGCCAATGAGCAGTTCTTC

d_gene: .
abundance: .
j_gene: TRBJ2-3
v_gene: TRBV9
CDR3aa: CASSVTVGQSTDTQYF
CDR3nt: TGTGCCAGCAGCGTAACTGTTGGACAGAGCACAGATACGCAGTATTTT

d_gene: .
abundance: many
j_gene: TRBJ1-5
v_gene: TRBV25-1
CDR3aa: CASSKGSSNQPQHF
CDR3nt: TGTGCCAGCAGTAAGGGTTCCAGCAATCAGCCCCAGCATTTT

d_gene: .
abundance: .
j_gene: TRBJ2-7
v_gene: TRBV5-6
CDR3aa: CASSLGQGSTYEQYF
CDR3nt: TGTGCCAGCAGCTTGGGGCAGGGGAGCACCTACGAGCAGTACTTC

d_gene: .
abundance: medium-sized
j_gene: TRBJ2-7
v_gene: TRBV5-3
CDR3aa: CARSLWGPNEQYF
CDR3nt: TGTGCCAGAAGCTTGTGGGGCCCAAACGAGCAGTACTTC

d_gene: TRBD2
abundance: few
j_gene: TRBJ2-3
v_gene: TRBV5-1
CDR3aa: CASSWTSGTDTQYF
CDR3nt: TGCGCCAGCAGCTGGACTAGCGGAACAGATACGCAGTATTTT

d_gene: TRBD1
abundance: .
j_gene: TRBJ1-4
v_gene: TRBV7-8
CDR3aa: CASSWTGGNEKLFF
CDR3nt: TGTGCCAGCAGCTGGACAGGGGGTAATGAAAAACTGTTTTTT

d_gene: .
abundance: .
j_gene: TRBJ1-5
v_gene: TRBV6-5
CDR3aa: CASSKDSYQPQHF
CDR3nt: TGTGCCAGCAGTAAAGACAGTTACCAGCCCCAGCATTTT